Listed here are 29 T cell receptor beta chains from one sample, sequenced in a study of T cell responses to AZD1222 COVID-19 vaccine (dated by TCRdb to the early 2020s). Libraries were prepared through the immunoSEQ multiplex PCR assay. TCRdb stores this immuneACCESS table with in-frame sequences only. Part of the clones is absent; in the studies checked, under half of the shortfall reflects unresolved V genes, and no reason is known for the rest. For this sample there are under 150,000 clones; approximately 85% appear just once. The ten most abundant clones make up under 4.5% of the sample. The time point tag for this specimen amounts to: baseline before first vaccination. The treatment or condition label on this specimen signifies: meningococcal conjugate vaccine given as trial control. Material: peripheral blood, obtained on day 0 of MenACWY control vaccination. Receptors originate from an adult in good health.

The CDR3, as DNA: TGTGCCAGCAGCCAAGGCGGGGGCACAGATACGCAGTATTTT. This encodes CASSQGGGTDTQYF. The genes are TRBV4-2 and TRBJ2-3; TRBD2 is a possible D gene (6 bases). Trimming took off 1 base at V and 1 base at J, with 6 bases between the two ends. The CDR3 has 14 residues. Germline V lookup: CDR1 LGHNA, CDR2 YNFKEQ.

This chain uses TRBV20-1 with TRBJ2-2, with D unclear. V gave up 4 bases and J gave up 5 bases, with 2 bases separating them. The CDR3 consists of 10 residues. Germline V CDR1 and CDR2: DFQATT, SNEGSKA (reference sequence). CDR3: CSAITGELFF. CDR3 nucleotides: TGCAGTGCTATAACCGGGGAGCTGTTTTTT.

The chain joins TRBV10-3 to TRBJ2-7; D may be TRBD1 (5 bases). Germline loops: CDR1 ENHRY, CDR2 SYGVKD. This CDR3 comprises 15 residues. The V and J ends lost 2 bases and 1 base respectively, with 12 bases between them. Here the CDR3 reads CAISEGHLSSYEQYF. CDR3 sequence (DNA): TGTGCCATCAGTGAGGGACACCTTAGTTCCTACGAGCAGTACTTC.

The chain is built from TRBV7-3 and TRBJ1-1, with D tentatively TRBD1 (6 bases). V lost 1 base and J lost 3, with 12 bases in between. CDR1 and CDR2 from the germline V gene are SGHTA and FQGTGA. The CDR3 spans 15 residues. The CDR3, as DNA: TGTGCCAGCAGCTTAATTGGGGGCGCGGACACTGAAGCTTTCTTT. Encoded protein: CASSLIGGADTEAFF.

This clone has only a few counts. V is TRBV11-2 and J is TRBJ1-1; 11 bases match TRBD1. The junction had 1 base not matched to a gene; V was cut back by 0 bases and J by 10 bases. CDR1 and CDR2 from the germline V gene are SGHAT and FQNNGV. The CDR3 loop spans 13 amino acids. The CDR3, as DNA: TGTGCCAGCAGCTTAGAGGGACAGGGGGGAGCTTTCTTT. Protein: CASSLEGQGGAFF.

This clone was detected only a few times. The chain links TRBV3-1 (or the pseudogene TRBV3-2) to TRBJ1-6, with TRBD1 identical over 10 bases. This CDR3 is built from 17 residues. Germline trimming cut 2 bases from V and 0 bases from J; bases unmatched to any gene: 1. Per the germline V gene, CDR1 is LGHDT and CDR2 is YNNKEL (reference sequence). CDR3 sequence reads: CASSQRTGGSYNSPLHF. As DNA, the CDR3 is TGTGCCAGCAGCCAAAGGACAGGGGGCTCCTATAATTCACCCCTCCACTTT.

This clone has only one observation. The CDR3 DNA reads TGTGCCAGTACCGACAGGGGGCAGGGCTATGGCTACACCTTC. Its translation: CASTDRGQGYGYTF. V gene TRBV19 combines with J gene TRBJ1-2, with 10 positions matching TRBD1. Germline lookup yields CDR1 LNHDA and CDR2 SQIVND (reference sequence). The CDR3 contains 14 residues. The V segment lost 7 bases and the J segment 4 bases; nucleotides outside the gene matches: 6.

This rearrangement joins TRBV29-1 to TRBJ2-4; D is unclear. The CDR3 runs 14 residues. Germline V CDR1 and CDR2: SQVTM, ANQGSEA. With 6 bases removed from V and 0 bases from J, the gap between germline ends came to 12 bases. In DNA form, the CDR3 reads TGCAGCGTCCTCCCCGGCGGAGCCAAAAACATTCAGTACTTC. Translating gives CSVLPGGAKNIQYF.

The gene calls are TRBV7-2 and TRBJ2-3, with 7 bases fitting TRBD2. Germline V gene sequence: CDR1 SGHTA, CDR2 FQGNSA. With 2 bases clipped from V and 4 bases from J, the junction kept 12 bases outside the gene matches. CDR3 length equals 17 residues. The CDR3 sequence is CASSLSVGRSWADTQYF. For the CDR3, the DNA is TGTGCCAGCAGCTTATCCGTCGGGAGGAGTTGGGCAGATACGCAGTATTTT.

This clone was seen once. The chain joins TRBV7-9 to TRBJ2-3; no reliable D call. V lost 7 bases, J lost 2 bases, and 10 bases lay in between. CDR1 SEHNR and CDR2 FQNEAQ come from the germline V gene (reference sequence). This CDR3 is built from 13 residues. The DNA of the CDR3 is TGTGCCAGCAATAATGGACCCACAGATACGCAGTATTTT. It encodes CASNNGPTDTQYF.

V gene TRBV6-6 combines with J gene TRBJ1-1; tentatively, D is TRBD1 (5 bases). Germline V CDR1 and CDR2: MNHNY, SVGAGI (reference sequence). V lost 5 bases, J lost 0 bases, and 22 bases lay in between. The CDR3 is 18 amino acids. The CDR3 reads CASSPHPRVLFLNTEAFF. CDR3 DNA: TGTGCCAGCAGTCCCCATCCCAGGGTTTTGTTCTTGAACACTGAAGCTTTCTTT.

In the case of this clone: The sample has other DNA sequences that encode this CDR3 too. This rearrangement joins TRBV7-3 to TRBJ1-1; D might be TRBD1 (5 bases). The CDR3 sequence is 13 residues long. V lost 5 bases and J lost 2, with 9 bases in between. Germline V lookup: CDR1 SGHTA, CDR2 FQGTGA. The CDR3, as DNA: TGTGCCAGCAGCCGTAGGGGAAACACTGAAGCTTTCTTT. Translated: CASSRRGNTEAFF.

This chain joins TRBV28 and TRBJ2-7; D possibly matches TRBD1 or TRBD2 (6 bases each). The V end was cut by 6 bases, the J end by 0 bases, with 27 bases between. The length of the CDR3 is 19 residues. Germline V gene lookup returns CDR1 MDHEN and CDR2 SYDVKM. DNA for the CDR3: TGTGCCAGCAGGTTTGGGGAGTCAGCTCTCGGGGGCAGCTCCTACGAGCAGTACTTC. Residues: CASRFGESALGGSSYEQYF. Using reference TRBV28 and TRBJ2-7 for the parts outside the CDR3, the full variable domain is DVKVTQSSRYLVKRTGEKVFLECVQDMDHENMFWYRQDPGLGLRLIYFSYDVKMKEKGDIPEGYSVSREKKERFSLILESASTNQTSMYLCASRFGESALGGSSYEQYFGPGTRLTVT.

The CDR3 spells CASSRATNTGELFF. DNA of the CDR3: TGTGCCAGCTCACGGGCAACAAACACCGGGGAGCTGTTTTTT. The chain carries TRBV18 and TRBJ2-2; D call uncertain. Germline-derived CDR1 and CDR2 are KGHSH and LQKENI. The CDR3 is 14 amino acids. Trimming pared 4 bases from V and 2 bases from J, leaving 8 bases between.

The CDR3 region is CASSQARTSGTDTQYF. As DNA, the CDR3 is TGCGCCAGCAGCCAAGCACGGACTAGCGGCACAGATACGCAGTATTTT. The chain has TRBV4-1 and TRBJ2-3; 9 bases map to TRBD2. The germline gives CDR1 MGHRA, CDR2 YSYEKL. CDR3 length: 16 amino acids. V dropped 1 base and J dropped 1; count of bases not matched to a gene: 3.

This clone appeared a single time. V is TRBV3-1 (or the pseudogene TRBV3-2) and J is TRBJ2-3; 11 bases match TRBD2. Unmatched junction bases numbered 8, after V lost 3 bases and J lost 0 bases. CDR1 and CDR2 (germline): LGHDT, YNNKEL (reference sequence). The CDR3 has 18 residues. The CDR3 region has the DNA TGTGCCAGCAGCCAGGGACTAGCGGCCCTAACTAGCACAGATACGCAGTATTTT. Its translation is CASSQGLAALTSTDTQYF.

This clone came up a few times. V gene TRBV12-3 or TRBV12-4 combines with J gene TRBJ2-2; tentatively, D is TRBD1 (5 bases). V was trimmed by 6 bases and J by 3 bases, leaving 5 bases between them. The CDR3 contains 12 residues. DNA for the CDR3: TGTGCCAGCAGGGGGCACACCGGGGAGCTGTTTTTT. This gives the protein CASRGHTGELFF.

This clone was seen only once. The chain couples TRBV19 to TRBJ2-1; TRBD2 aligns across 9 bases. This CDR3 has 17 amino acids. V was clipped by 6 bases and J by 0 bases; unmatched bases: 9. The germline CDR1 and CDR2 sequences are LNHDA and SQIVND (reference sequence). In DNA form, the CDR3 reads TGTGCCAGTAGGGCTAGCGGGGTTTCCAGCTCCTACAATGAGCAGTTCTTC. Amino acid sequence: CASRASGVSSSYNEQFF.

This chain connects TRBV18 to TRBJ2-7, with D unresolved. V was cut by 0 bases and J by 6 bases, with 18 bases left in between. The CDR3 totals 16 residues. Germline V gene lookup returns CDR1 KGHSH and CDR2 LQKENI. CDR3 amino acids: CASSPPTGPKNREQYF. The CDR3 DNA follows: TGTGCCAGCTCACCACCGACGGGCCCCAAAAACCGCGAGCAGTACTTC.

The J gene is TRBJ2-5, the V gene TRBV28; D might be TRBD2 (6 bases). The CDR3 extends over 15 amino acids. Germline V lookup: CDR1 MDHEN, CDR2 SYDVKM. With 5 bases removed from V and 1 base from J, the gap between germline ends came to 14 bases. CDR3 in amino acids: CASSRWGDRQETQYF. The CDR3 DNA reads as TGTGCCAGCAGTCGTTGGGGGGACCGCCAAGAGACCCAGTACTTC.

The chain links TRBV14 to TRBJ2-7, with 11 bases fitting TRBD2. From germline, CDR1 is SGHDN and CDR2 FVKESK. This CDR3 spans 19 amino acids. V lost 2 bases and J lost 4; bases outside the gene matches: 16. The CDR3 protein is CASSQYLISRTSGSYEQYF. CDR3 coding DNA: TGTGCCAGCAGCCAATATCTGATTTCTCGGACTAGCGGGTCTTACGAGCAGTACTTC.

The chain is built from TRBV6-5 and TRBJ1-5, with 9 positions matching TRBD1. Germline CDR1 reads MNHEY; CDR2 reads SVGAGI. The CDR3 runs 13 residues. The CDR3 loop reads CAKDRGSNQPQHF. The CDR3 nucleotides read TGTGCAAAGGACAGGGGAAGCAATCAGCCCCAGCATTTT.

The V gene is TRBV6-5, the J gene TRBJ2-7; TRBD1 agrees at 8 bases. Germline-derived CDR1 and CDR2 are MNHEY and SVGAGI. This CDR3 has 14 residues. The junction had 6 bases not matched to a gene; V was cut back by 8 bases and J by 0 bases. CDR3 region: CASARQGSSYEQYF. The CDR3, as DNA: TGTGCCAGCGCCAGACAGGGGAGCTCCTACGAGCAGTACTTC.

The V call is TRBV7-9, the J call TRBJ2-5, with TRBD2 matching over 14 bases. This CDR3 has 19 amino acids. V gave up 3 bases and J gave up 5 bases; unmatched junction bases: 14. CDR1 SEHNR and CDR2 FQNEAQ come from the germline V gene (reference sequence). As DNA, the CDR3 is TGTGCCAGCAGCTTCTTTCACAGACAGGGACTAGCGGGGGTGGAGACCCAGTACTTC. Translating gives CASSFFHRQGLAGVETQYF.

This clone was observed once. The gene calls are TRBV2 and TRBJ1-4, with D possibly matching TRBD1 (5 bases). The CDR3 extends over 14 amino acids. Germline V gene lookup returns CDR1 SNHLY and CDR2 FYNNEI. Trimming cost V 4 bases and J 8 bases, with 14 bases left between them. CDR3 bases: TGTGCCAGCAGTGTCGGGACGAGGAAAGAAAAACTGTTTTTT. It translates to CASSVGTRKEKLFF.

V gene TRBV5-1 combines with J gene TRBJ1-2; perhaps TRBD1 as D (5 bases). CDR3 size: 13 residues. V was trimmed by 0 bases and J by 7 bases, leaving 10 bases between them. CDR1 and CDR2 from the germline V gene are SGHRS and YFSETQ. CDR3 DNA sequence: TGCGCCAGCAGCTTGGGCAGGGATCCTGGCTACACCTTC. Encoded protein: CASSLGRDPGYTF.

The chain couples TRBV6-2 or TRBV6-3 to TRBJ1-5; TRBD1 is a possible D gene (5 bases). The CDR3 runs to 18 residues. Germline CDR1 reads MNHEY; CDR2 reads SVGEGT. V dropped 4 bases and J dropped 2 bases, with 21 bases sitting between them. Here the CDR3 reads CASSSGSWSDSRNQPQHF. In DNA, the CDR3 is TGTGCCAGCAGTTCTGGGAGTTGGAGCGACAGCCGCAATCAGCCCCAGCATTTT.

The rearrangement joins TRBV5-1 to TRBJ1-5; D remains unclear. V lost 0 bases and J 9 bases, leaving 10 bases between the germline ends. Germline V gene sequence: CDR1 SGHRS, CDR2 YFSETQ. The CDR3 covers 13 residues. Here the CDR3 reads CASSLDGLGPQHF. The CDR3 DNA follows: TGCGCCAGCAGCTTGGACGGCCTGGGGCCCCAGCATTTT. Based on the CDR3 plus reference TRBV5-1 and TRBJ1-5, the full variable domain is KAGVTQTPRYLIKTRGQQVTLSCSPISGHRSVSWYQQTPGQGLQFLFEYFSETQRNKGNFPGRFSGRQFSNSRSEMNVSTLELGDSALYLCASSLDGLGPQHFGDGTRLSIL.

The J gene is TRBJ1-3, the V gene TRBV7-8, with D hard to call. The CDR3 loop spans 18 amino acids. Trimming pared 4 bases from V and 0 bases from J, leaving 19 bases between. CDR1 SGHVS and CDR2 FQNEAQ come from the germline V gene. The CDR3 spells CASSSNRAFTYSGNTIYF. The CDR3 DNA reads TGTGCCAGCAGCTCTAACCGGGCCTTTACTTACTCTGGAAACACCATATATTTT.